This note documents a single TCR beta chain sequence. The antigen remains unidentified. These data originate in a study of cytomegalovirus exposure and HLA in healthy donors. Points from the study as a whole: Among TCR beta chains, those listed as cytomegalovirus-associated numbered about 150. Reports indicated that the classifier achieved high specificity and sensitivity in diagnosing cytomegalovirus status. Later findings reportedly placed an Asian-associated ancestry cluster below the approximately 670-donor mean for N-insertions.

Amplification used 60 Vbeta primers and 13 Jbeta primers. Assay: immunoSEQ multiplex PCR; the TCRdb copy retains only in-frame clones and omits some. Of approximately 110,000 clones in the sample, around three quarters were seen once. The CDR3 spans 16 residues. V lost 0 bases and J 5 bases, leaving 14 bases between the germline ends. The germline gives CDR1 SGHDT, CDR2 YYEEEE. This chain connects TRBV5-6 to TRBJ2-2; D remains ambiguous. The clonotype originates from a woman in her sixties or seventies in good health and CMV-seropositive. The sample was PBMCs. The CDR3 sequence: CASSLGSGSWTGELFF. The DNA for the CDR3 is TGTGCCAGCAGCTTGGGGTCGGGTTCTTGGACCGGGGAGCTGTTTTTT. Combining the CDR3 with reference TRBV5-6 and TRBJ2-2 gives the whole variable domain DAGVTQSPTHLIKTRGQQVTLRCSPKSGHDTVSWYQQALGQGPQFIFQYYEEEERQRGNFPDRFSGHQFPNYSSELNVNALLLGDSALYLCASSLGSGSWTGELFFGEGSRLTVL.